This T cell receptor (beta chain) was documented in a study of blood T cell repertoires in COVID-19. The overall study: Researchers got acute and convalescent COVID-19 samples from the United States, Italy and Spain. From T cells, B-cell-depleted T cells, or PBMCs came the material, which was cDNA or gDNA.

Per the original methods: Using reference gene primer amplification, nucleated cell counts were estimated. Using immunoSEQ multiplex PCR, the repertoire was profiled, and TCRdb retains in-frame clones only, with some absent. D and trimming come from the DNA, and the V and J calls and clone size come from that table. The table lists fewer than 200,000 clones, over 75% of them singletons. CDR1 is MNHEY, CDR2 SMNVEV, per germline (reference sequence). The CDR3 length is 17 residues. V lost 5 bases to trimming and J lost 7 bases, with 23 bases between them. In its sample, this clone was seen once. Material: peripheral blood. This clonotype was obtained from a man between 60 and 75 years old who had recovered from COVID-19. The chain couples TRBV27 to TRBJ1-4; unclear D gene. CDR3 sequence (DNA): TGTGCCAGCAGTCTCACTAACTCAGTTGGTTTTGGTGAAAAACTGTTTTTT. This encodes CASSLTNSVGFGEKLFF.